The 26 T cell receptor beta chains below all came from one sample that was sequenced in a study of cytomegalovirus exposure and HLA in healthy donors (dated by TCRdb to 2015 to 2018). Library construction relied on the immunoSEQ multiplex PCR assay. The table comes from immuneACCESS by way of TCRdb, which keeps in-frame sequences with V and J called. Part of the clones is missing from these tables; in studies checked, under half for an unresolved V gene and the rest for unknown reasons. The sample records 230,000 or so clones, 85% to 90% of which are singletons. The biggest ten clones account for about 2.9% of the sample. Sequencing was done on a sample of PBMCs. The receptor source for this set is a woman younger than 35 in good health and CMV-seronegative.

The V and J genes are TRBV2 and TRBJ2-5; maybe TRBD2 (6 bases). The CDR3 covers 13 residues. V was shortened by 6 bases and J by 1 base, with 9 bases between the two germline ends. CDR1 and CDR2 from the germline V gene are SNHLY and FYNNEI. The CDR3 DNA is TGTGCCAGCAGCCGGGACTCCCAAGAGACCCAGTACTTC. Amino acid sequence: CASSRDSQETQYF.

The gene calls are TRBV6-5 and TRBJ2-5; the match to TRBD2 covers 11 bases. This CDR3 is built from 16 residues. The V segment lost 5 bases and the J segment 4 bases; nucleotides outside the gene matches: 9. Germline CDR1 and CDR2: MNHEY and SVGAGI. Here the CDR3 DNA reads TGTGCCAGCAGTCACTATAGCGGGAGGGCCAGAGAGACCCAGTACTTC. Amino acid sequence: CASSHYSGRARETQYF.

This rearrangement joins TRBV7-2 to TRBJ2-1, with 10 bases lining up with TRBD1. Germline-derived CDR1 and CDR2 are SGHTA and FQGNSA. Losses at the gene ends were 5 bases for V and 2 bases for J; bases not matched to a gene: 3. The CDR3 has 15 residues. For the CDR3, the DNA is TGTGCCAGCAGCGCAGGACAGGGGGCCTACAATGAGCAGTTCTTC. This gives the protein CASSAGQGAYNEQFF.

For the CDR3, the DNA is TGTGCCAGCAGTTTGGAGCTAGTGGGCTACGAGCAGTACTTC. This codes for CASSLELVGYEQYF. This chain joins TRBV28 and TRBJ2-7, with D hard to call. Trimming left V 3 bases short and J 3 bases short, with 12 bases between. CDR3 length equals 14 residues. Germline V gives CDR1 MDHEN, CDR2 SYDVKM.

V is TRBV7-2 and J is TRBJ2-4, with 7 bases aligning to TRBD1. After removal of 2 bases from V and 8 bases from J, the junction contained 9 bases not matched to a gene. This CDR3 has 15 residues. CDR1 and CDR2 (germline): SGHTA, FQGNSA. CDR3 in amino acids: CASSLSTGVLDIQYF. CDR3 nucleotide sequence: TGTGCCAGCAGCTTAAGTACAGGGGTTCTTGACATTCAGTACTTC.

The rearrangement uses TRBV6-5 and TRBJ2-4; 8 nucleotides agree with TRBD2. Germline V gene data show CDR1 as MNHEY and CDR2 as SVGAGI. The CDR3 contains 13 residues. Germline trimming cut 6 bases from V and 9 bases from J; bases unmatched to any gene: 7. The chain's CDR3 is CASRSAGEVIQYF. CDR3 coding DNA: TGTGCCAGCAGATCAGCGGGGGAGGTCATTCAGTACTTC.

The chain is built from TRBV5-6 and TRBJ2-3, with D possibly being TRBD2 (6 bases). This CDR3 has 19 amino acids. V was clipped by 2 bases and J by 0 bases, with 22 bases between them. Looked up from germline, CDR1 is SGHDT and CDR2 is YYEEEE. In DNA, the CDR3 is TGTGCCAGCAGCTTTGGACTACCCTGGGGGTTAGGTAGCACAGATACGCAGTATTTT. Amino acids: CASSFGLPWGLGSTDTQYF. The complete variable domain, with remaining parts taken from reference TRBV5-6 and TRBJ2-3, reads DAGVTQSPTHLIKTRGQQVTLRCSPKSGHDTVSWYQQALGQGPQFIFQYYEEEERQRGNFPDRFSGHQFPNYSSELNVNALLLGDSALYLCASSFGLPWGLGSTDTQYFGPGTRLTVL.

The chain uses TRBV2 and TRBJ2-1; 9 bases line up with TRBD2. J gave up 7 bases and V 6 bases, and 7 bases lay outside the gene matches. Looked up from germline, CDR1 is SNHLY and CDR2 is FYNNEI. This CDR3 is 14 amino acids long. The CDR3, as DNA: TGTGCCAGCAGAGCCCTAGCGGGAATGAATGAGCAGTTCTTC. This codes for CASRALAGMNEQFF.

This clone was counted only a few times. This chain joins TRBV20-1 and TRBJ1-2; tentative D call: TRBD1 (6 bases). Per the germline V gene, CDR1 is DFQATT and CDR2 is SNEGSKA (reference sequence). There are 10 residues in the CDR3. CDR3 DNA sequence: TGCAGGACGGACAGTTATGGCTACACCTTC. Translation gives CRTDSYGYTF.

The rearrangement uses TRBV7-2 and TRBJ1-4; D is perhaps TRBD1 (5 bases). Germline CDR1 is SGHTA and CDR2 is FQGNSA. Trimming removed 5 bases at V and 2 bases at J, with 15 bases between. The CDR3 runs 16 residues. CDR3 region: CASSRQGRGTNEKLFF. The CDR3 DNA is TGTGCCAGCAGCCGACAAGGACGGGGGACTAATGAAAAACTGTTTTTT.

The V call is TRBV27, the J call TRBJ1-4; D ambiguous. The CDR3 length is 15 residues. The germline V and J ends were trimmed by 5 bases and 4 bases, with 14 bases remaining between them. Per germline, CDR1 MNHEY and CDR2 SMNVEV (reference sequence). The CDR3 region is CASSVRGSFNEKLFF. In nucleotides, the CDR3 is TGTGCCAGCAGTGTTCGAGGGTCTTTTAATGAAAAACTGTTTTTT.

The chain carries TRBV7-9 and TRBJ1-5; D is uncertain. The V end was cut by 5 bases, the J end by 5 bases, with 19 bases between. The CDR3 has 16 residues. Germline assignment: CDR1 SEHNR and CDR2 FQNEAQ (reference sequence). For the CDR3, the DNA is TGTGCCAGCAGCGGCCCCGCCTTAGCAAACGATCAGCCCCAGCATTTT. This sequence encodes CASSGPALANDQPQHF.

The chain employs TRBV28 and TRBJ1-2, with 7 bases that match TRBD1. The germline V gene has CDR1 MDHEN and CDR2 SYDVKM. The trim removed 6 bases at V and 2 bases at J, leaving 3 bases unmatched. The CDR3 is 13 amino acids. The CDR3 nucleotides read TGTGCCAGCAGCCCGGACAGGAACTATGGCTACACCTTC. Translating gives CASSPDRNYGYTF.

The rearrangement joins TRBV27 to TRBJ1-2; D ambiguous. The length of the CDR3 is 13 residues. Trimming left V 8 bases short and J 6 bases short, with 16 bases between. The V gene's germline CDR1 is MNHEY and CDR2 SMNVEV (reference sequence). In DNA form, the CDR3 reads TGTGCCAGCGTAGGCAGGAATTCTGATGGCTACACCTTC. It codes for CASVGRNSDGYTF.

The V call is TRBV29-1, the J call TRBJ2-5; 7 bases fit TRBD2. Germline lookup yields CDR1 SQVTM and CDR2 ANQGSEA. The J segment lost 3 bases and the V segment lost 3 bases, leaving 25 bases of the junction unmatched. The CDR3 is 20 residues long. The CDR3 spells CSVDEPTSSGVPVLEETQYF. CDR3 bases: TGCAGCGTTGATGAACCGACTAGCTCGGGAGTGCCGGTCCTGGAAGAGACCCAGTACTTC.

V usage is TRBV29-1 and J usage is TRBJ2-5, with D uncertain. V was trimmed by 6 bases and J by 1 base, leaving 9 bases between them. In germline, CDR1 is SQVTM, CDR2 ANQGSEA. The CDR3 extends over 12 amino acids. Here the CDR3 reads CSVALGQETQYF. The CDR3 nucleotides read TGCAGCGTCGCCCTAGGCCAAGAGACCCAGTACTTC.

The chain has TRBV27 and TRBJ1-1; D unclear. The germline V gene has CDR1 MNHEY and CDR2 SMNVEV (reference sequence). V shed 5 bases and J shed 4 bases, with 17 bases lying between them. This CDR3 region has 15 residues. In nucleotides, the CDR3 is TGTGCCAGCAGTCCAGCCGCAGGACTGGGCACTGAAGCTTTCTTT. It codes for CASSPAAGLGTEAFF.

CDR3 sequence: CASRASGSNQPQHF. The CDR3 bases are TGTGCCAGCCGTGCTTCGGGTAGCAATCAGCCCCAGCATTTT. V gene TRBV28 combines with J gene TRBJ1-5; no reliable D call. Germline loops: CDR1 MDHEN, CDR2 SYDVKM. Trimming removed 8 bases at V and 0 bases at J, with 11 bases between. The CDR3 runs 14 residues. The full variable domain, completed using reference TRBV28 and TRBJ1-5, is DVKVTQSSRYLVKRTGEKVFLECVQDMDHENMFWYRQDPGLGLRLIYFSYDVKMKEKGDIPEGYSVSREKKERFSLILESASTNQTSMYLCASRASGSNQPQHFGDGTRLSIL.

CDR3 nucleotide sequence: TGTGCCAGCAGCTCTTCAGGCTACGAGCAGTACTTC. Translation gives CASSSSGYEQYF. The chain has TRBV9 and TRBJ2-7; no clear D gene. This CDR3 comprises 12 residues. Germline CDR1 and CDR2: SGDLS and YYNGEE. The V and J ends lost 4 bases and 3 bases respectively, with 8 bases between them. The entire variable domain, with the rest obtained from reference TRBV9 and TRBJ2-7, is as follows: DSGVTQTPKHLITATGQRVTLRCSPRSGDLSVYWYQQSLDQGLQFLIQYYNGEERAKGNILERFSAQQFPDLHSELNLSSLELGDSALYFCASSSSGYEQYFGPGTRLTVT.

V gene TRBV28 combines with J gene TRBJ2-3; TRBD2 agrees at 8 bases. The CDR3 is made up of 22 amino acids. The germline V gene encodes CDR1 MDHEN and CDR2 SYDVKM. Germline trimming cut 3 bases from V and 6 bases from J; bases unmatched to any gene: 29. As DNA, the CDR3 is TGTGCCAGCAGTTTCCCTACAGACTACGCGGGAGGAGGGAGGAGGGAACGGGATACGCAGTATTTT. It yields the protein CASSFPTDYAGGGRRERDTQYF.

The V gene is TRBV10-3, the J gene TRBJ2-7; D unresolved. Germline CDR1 ENHRY, CDR2 SYGVKD. Trimming stripped 5 bases from V and 3 bases from J, with 11 bases between. CDR3 size: 13 residues. In DNA form, the CDR3 reads TGTGCCATCAGTTTAGACACATACTACGAGCAGTACTTC. Translation gives CAISLDTYYEQYF.

The chain carries TRBV7-2 and TRBJ2-7; no reliable D call. V lost 2 bases, J lost 0 bases, and 11 bases lay in between. This CDR3 contains 15 residues. CDR1 and CDR2 from the germline V gene are SGHTA and FQGNSA. The CDR3 loop is CASSLSTVSSYEQYF. CDR3 DNA: TGTGCCAGCAGCTTAAGCACGGTTAGCTCCTACGAGCAGTACTTC.

The chain has TRBV5-1 and TRBJ2-1; perhaps TRBD1 as D (6 bases). V lost 4 bases and J lost 7, with 12 bases in between. CDR3 size: 13 residues. CDR1 and CDR2 (germline): SGHRS, YFSETQ. The chain's CDR3 is CASSLQGWNEQFF. DNA of the CDR3: TGCGCCAGCAGCCTACAGGGTTGGAATGAGCAGTTCTTC.

This sequence joins TRBV28 and TRBJ2-7; D possibly corresponds to TRBD2 (6 bases). CDR3 size: 16 residues. Germline V gives CDR1 MDHEN, CDR2 SYDVKM. The V gene lost 6 bases and the J gene lost 3 bases, with 21 bases spanning the gap. The CDR3: CASSDFSGSPHYEQYF. The CDR3 bases are TGTGCCAGCAGCGACTTTAGCGGATCTCCGCACTACGAGCAGTACTTC.

The V call is TRBV18, the J call TRBJ2-3, with unresolved D. This CDR3 comprises 17 residues. Germline V CDR1 and CDR2: KGHSH, LQKENI. Deletions cut 2 bases from V and 2 bases from J, with 17 bases between. In nucleotides, the CDR3 is TGTGCCAGCTCACCATTCCCCCAGTCGAAGTCCACAGATACGCAGTATTTT. Encoded protein: CASSPFPQSKSTDTQYF.

The chain combines TRBV7-9 with TRBJ2-7; D remains unclear. The CDR3 sequence is 14 residues long. V shed 1 base and J shed 0 bases, with 7 bases lying between them. Germline assignment: CDR1 SEHNR and CDR2 FQNEAQ (reference sequence). CDR3 amino acids: CASSLGGYSYEQYF. CDR3 nucleotide sequence: TGTGCCAGCAGCTTAGGAGGTTACTCCTACGAGCAGTACTTC.